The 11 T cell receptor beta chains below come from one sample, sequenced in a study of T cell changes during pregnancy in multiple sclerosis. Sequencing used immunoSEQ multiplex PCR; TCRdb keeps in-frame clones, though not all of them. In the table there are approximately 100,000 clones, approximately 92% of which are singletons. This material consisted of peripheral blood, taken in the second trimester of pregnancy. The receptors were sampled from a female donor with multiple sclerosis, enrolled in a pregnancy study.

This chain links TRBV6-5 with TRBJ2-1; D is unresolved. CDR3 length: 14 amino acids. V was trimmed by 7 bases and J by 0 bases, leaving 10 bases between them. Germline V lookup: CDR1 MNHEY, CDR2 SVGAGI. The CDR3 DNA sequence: TGTGCCAGCACTCTCAGGCTCTCCTACAATGAGCAGTTCTTC. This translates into CASTLRLSYNEQFF.

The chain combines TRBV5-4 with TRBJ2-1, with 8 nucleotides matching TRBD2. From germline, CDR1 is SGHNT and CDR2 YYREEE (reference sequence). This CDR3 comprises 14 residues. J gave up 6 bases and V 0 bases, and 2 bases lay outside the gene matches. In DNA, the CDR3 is TGTGCCAGCAGCTTGGAGCTAGCGGGCAATGAGCAGTTCTTC. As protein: CASSLELAGNEQFF.

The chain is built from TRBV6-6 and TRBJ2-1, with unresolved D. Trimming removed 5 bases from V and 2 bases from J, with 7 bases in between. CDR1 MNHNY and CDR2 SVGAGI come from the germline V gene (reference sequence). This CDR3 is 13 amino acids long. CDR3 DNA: TGTGCCAGCAGTGGCCAGGCCTACAATGAGCAGTTCTTC. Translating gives CASSGQAYNEQFF.

CDR3 in amino acids: CASSNPGGGGQGVYEQYF. The CDR3 bases are TGTGCCAGCAGCAACCCCGGCGGGGGGGGACAGGGGGTCTACGAGCAGTACTTC. The chain couples TRBV5-4 to TRBJ2-7; 11 nucleotides agree with TRBD1. The germline CDR1 and CDR2 sequences are SGHNT and YYREEE (reference sequence). This CDR3 region has 18 residues. V was pared by 4 bases and J by 3 bases, with 15 bases of the junction left unmatched.

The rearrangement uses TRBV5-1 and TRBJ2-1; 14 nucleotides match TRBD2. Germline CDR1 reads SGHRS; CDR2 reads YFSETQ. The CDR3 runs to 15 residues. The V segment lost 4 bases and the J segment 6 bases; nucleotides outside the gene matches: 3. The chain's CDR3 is CASSPGLAGANEQFF. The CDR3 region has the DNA TGCGCCAGCAGCCCGGGACTAGCGGGAGCCAATGAGCAGTTCTTC.

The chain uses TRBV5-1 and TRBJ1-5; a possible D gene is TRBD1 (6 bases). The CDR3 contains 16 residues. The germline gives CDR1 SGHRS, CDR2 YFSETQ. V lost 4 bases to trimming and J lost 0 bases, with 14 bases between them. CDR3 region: CASSLDSRDSNQPQHF. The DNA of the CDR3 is TGCGCCAGCAGCCTGGACAGCCGAGATAGCAATCAGCCCCAGCATTTT.

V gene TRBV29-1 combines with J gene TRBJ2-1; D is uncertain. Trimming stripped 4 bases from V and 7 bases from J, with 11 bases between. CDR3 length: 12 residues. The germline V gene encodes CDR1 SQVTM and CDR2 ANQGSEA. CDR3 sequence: CSVGSTLNEQFF. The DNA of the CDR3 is TGCAGCGTTGGATCTACCCTGAATGAGCAGTTCTTC.

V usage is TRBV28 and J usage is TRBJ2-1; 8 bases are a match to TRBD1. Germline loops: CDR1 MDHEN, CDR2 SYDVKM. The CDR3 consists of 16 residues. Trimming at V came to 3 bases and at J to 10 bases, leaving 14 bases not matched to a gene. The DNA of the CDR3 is TGTGCCAGCAGTTTGTTTCGGCAGGGGGCAACGGAAGAGCAGTTCTTC. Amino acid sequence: CASSLFRQGATEEQFF. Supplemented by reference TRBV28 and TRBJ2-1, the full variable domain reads DVKVTQSSRYLVKRTGEKVFLECVQDMDHENMFWYRQDPGLGLRLIYFSYDVKMKEKGDIPEGYSVSREKKERFSLILESASTNQTSMYLCASSLFRQGATEEQFFGPGTRLTVL.

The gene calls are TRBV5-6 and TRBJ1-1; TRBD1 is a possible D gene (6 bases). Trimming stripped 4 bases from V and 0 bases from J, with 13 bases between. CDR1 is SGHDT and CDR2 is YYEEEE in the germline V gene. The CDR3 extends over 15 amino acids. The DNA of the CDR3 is TGTGCCAGCAGCCTTCCGGACAGAGTGAACACTGAAGCTTTCTTT. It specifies CASSLPDRVNTEAFF.

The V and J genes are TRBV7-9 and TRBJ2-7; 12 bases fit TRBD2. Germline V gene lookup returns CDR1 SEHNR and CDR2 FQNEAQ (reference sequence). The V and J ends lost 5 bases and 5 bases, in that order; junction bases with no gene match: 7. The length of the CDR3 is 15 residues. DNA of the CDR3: TGTGCCAGCAGCCCCGTTACTAGCGGGAGGAACGAGCAGTACTTC. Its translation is CASSPVTSGRNEQYF.

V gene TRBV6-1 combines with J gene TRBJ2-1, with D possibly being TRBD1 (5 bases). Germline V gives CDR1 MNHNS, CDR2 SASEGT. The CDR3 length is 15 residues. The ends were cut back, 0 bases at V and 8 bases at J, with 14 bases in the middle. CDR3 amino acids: CASSEALLSRDEQFF. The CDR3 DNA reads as TGTGCCAGCAGTGAAGCCCTACTCTCCAGGGATGAGCAGTTCTTC.